Listed below are T cell receptor beta chains from one sample, sequenced in a study of long-term antiretroviral therapy in people with HIV. Generated by immunoSEQ multiplex PCR, the TCRdb table keeps only in-frame clones and is missing some. The sample includes about 35,000 clones, around 94% of them seen just once. The source material was unsorted PBMCs, sampled 4.1 years after starting antiretroviral therapy. The source of these receptors is a woman aged 45-65 years with HIV. Both conserved end residues are part of each CDR3. A D gene is named only where the DNA matches it firmly. Part of the rows lack a size; the others show once, few, many or a class for expanded clones.

D gene: -; clone size: -; V gene: TRBV7-3; J gene: TRBJ1-2; CDR3 DNA: TGTGCCAGCAGCTCAAGGGGGGGCCCGGAGAGGGGCTACACCTTC; CDR3 protein: CASSSRGGPERGYTF
D gene: TRBD2; clone size: -; V gene: TRBV7-3; J gene: TRBJ2-1; CDR3 DNA: TGTGCCAGCAGCTTAGTTGGGACTAGCGGGGGCCTTAATGAGCAGTTCTTC; CDR3 protein: CASSLVGTSGGLNEQFF
D gene: -; clone size: -; V gene: TRBV7-8; J gene: TRBJ1-4; CDR3 DNA: TGTGCCAGCAGCCCCCGTATGGGGGGACTGTTTTTT; CDR3 protein: CASSPRMGGLFF
D gene: TRBD1; clone size: -; V gene: TRBV19; J gene: TRBJ1-5; CDR3 DNA: TGTGCCAGTAGGACAGGGAAAAACAATCAGCCCCAGCATTTT; CDR3 protein: CASRTGKNNQPQHF
D gene: TRBD1; clone size: once; V gene: TRBV19; J gene: TRBJ2-3; CDR3 DNA: TGTGCCAGTAGTAGACAGGGGACAGATACGCAGTATTTT; CDR3 protein: CASSRQGTDTQYF
D gene: -; clone size: -; V gene: TRBV19; J gene: TRBJ1-4; CDR3 DNA: TGTGCCAGTAGTATGTCCTCGGGGGAAAAACTGTTTTTT; CDR3 protein: CASSMSSGEKLFF
D gene: TRBD2; clone size: -; V gene: TRBV19; J gene: TRBJ2-1; CDR3 DNA: TGTGCCAGTAGTGTAGCGGGGGGTGGGAATGAGCAGTTCTTC; CDR3 protein: CASSVAGGGNEQFF
D gene: TRBD1; clone size: -; V gene: TRBV29-1; J gene: TRBJ2-7; CDR3 DNA: TGCAGCGTTAGGGACAGACTTTCCTACGAGCAGTACTTC; CDR3 protein: CSVRDRLSYEQYF
D gene: -; clone size: -; V gene: TRBV5-4; J gene: TRBJ2-7; CDR3 DNA: TGTGCCAGCAGCTTACCTTACGAGCAGTACTTC; CDR3 protein: CASSLPYEQYF
D gene: -; clone size: -; V gene: TRBV27; J gene: TRBJ1-6; CDR3 DNA: TGTGCCAGCAGTTTTCCCCCGGGATATAATTCACCCCTCCACTTT; CDR3 protein: CASSFPPGYNSPLHF
D gene: TRBD1; clone size: -; V gene: TRBV18; J gene: TRBJ1-5; CDR3 DNA: TGTGCCAGCTCACCACGACAGGGACTCAATCAGCCCCAGCATTTT; CDR3 protein: CASSPRQGLNQPQHF
D gene: TRBD1; clone size: -; V gene: TRBV19; J gene: TRBJ1-2; CDR3 DNA: TGTGCCAGTAGTTCCCCGGGACAGGGGACCTATGGCTACACCTTC; CDR3 protein: CASSSPGQGTYGYTF
D gene: TRBD1; clone size: -; V gene: TRBV2; J gene: TRBJ1-2; CDR3 DNA: TGTGCCAGCCCGTTGTACCGGACCCGGGACAGACCTTTAAACTATGGCTACACCTTC; CDR3 protein: CASPLYRTRDRPLNYGYTF
D gene: -; clone size: -; V gene: TRBV19; J gene: TRBJ1-6; CDR3 DNA: TGTGCCAGTTCCATCAGGGACTATAATTCACCCCTCCACTTT; CDR3 protein: CASSIRDYNSPLHF